Below, 3 T cell receptor beta chains from the same sample are listed, as sequenced in a study of T cell repertoires in cytomegalovirus infection. These receptors' targets are unknown. Each CDR3 protein gets one entry after TCRdb re-called the reads with MiXCR. The table has around 800,000 distinct CDR3 sequences, approximately 32% seen once. Source: cultured CD8+ T cells from PBMCs, taken from culture after CMV antigen stimulation. The receptors originated from a human donor in good health (CMV status not recorded). Some clones in this sample may be carry-over from other donors' samples.

This clonotype showed up many times. This rearrangement joins TRBV7-8 to TRBJ1-5; D is ambiguous. Germline V lookup: CDR1 SGHVS, CDR2 FQNEAQ. This CDR3 contains 15 residues. V was pared by 2 bases and J by 0 bases, with 8 bases between. CDR3 sequence reads: CASSLRTHSNQPQHF. CDR3 nucleotides: TGTGCCAGCAGCTTACGGACCCATAGCAATCAGCCCCAGCATTTT. Looking up the rest from reference TRBV7-8 and TRBJ1-5 gives the full variable domain: GAGVSQSPRYKVAKRGQDVALRCDPISGHVSLFWYQQALGQGPEFLTYFQNEAQLDKSGLPSDRFFAERPEGSVSTLKIQRTQQEDSAVYLCASSLRTHSNQPQHFGDGTRLSIL.

The genes are TRBV19 and TRBJ1-1; 11 positions agree with TRBD1. The CDR3 is made up of 15 amino acids. Germline V gene data show CDR1 as LNHDA and CDR2 as SQIVND (reference sequence). Losses at the gene ends were 7 bases for V and 5 bases for J; bases not matched to a gene: 9. The CDR3 reads CASNWDRDRGTEAFF. The CDR3 nucleotides read TGTGCCAGTAATTGGGATAGGGACAGGGGGACTGAAGCTTTCTTT.

To note about this clonotype: This could be a read error, since a much larger clone is one nucleotide away. V usage is TRBV7-2 and J usage is TRBJ2-1, with D maybe TRBD2 (6 bases). This CDR3 region has 14 residues. Germline V gene data show CDR1 as SGHTA and CDR2 as FQGNSA. The CDR3 reads CVSSTLAYYNEQFF. CDR3 in DNA: TGTGTCAGCAGCACGCTAGCGTATTACAATGAGCAGTTCTTC.